This T cell receptor beta chain was recorded in a study of T cells after yellow fever vaccination. Study-wide results and limits: Overlap between CD4 and CD8 compartments was detected for a small share of clonotypes.

This clonotype was observed a few times. Antigen: not known. Conversion of TCR transcripts into cDNA relied on 5'RACE template switching, which added a universal primer site and UMIs. TCRdb processed the 5' RACE reads anew with MiXCR; each CDR3 protein has one entry. The repertoire includes more than 300,000 distinct CDR3 sequences, 3.5% to 4.5% of them detected once, and just under 20% sits in the top ten. Germline CDR1 is LGHNA and CDR2 is YSLEER. CDR3 length: 13 amino acids. Between the trimmed V and J ends, which lost 5 bases and 5 bases, there was a span of 13 bases. The chain combines TRBV4-3 with TRBJ2-7; perhaps TRBD1 as D (6 bases). This specimen consisted of PBMCs, obtained 15 days after the yellow fever booster vaccination. This clonotype was obtained from a man aged 18 to 29 who received the YFV17D yellow fever vaccine. The CDR3 sequence is CASSFFHRDEQYF. The CDR3, as DNA: TGCGCCAGCAGCTTCTTCCACAGGGACGAGCAGTACTTC.